These 5 T cell receptor beta chains were all obtained from the same sample, sequenced in a study of blood T cell repertoires in COVID-19. TCRdb's table, derived via immunoSEQ multiplex PCR, lists solely in-frame clones and lacks some. This repertoire shows 340,000 or so clones, 65% to 90% found once; its top ten account for around 4%. Sequencing was performed on PBMCs or T cells enriched from blood (not recorded which). These receptors were taken from a woman aged 40 to 49 with acute COVID-19.

This chain joins TRBV19 and TRBJ1-4; 7 positions agree with TRBD1. CDR1 and CDR2 from the germline V gene are LNHDA and SQIVND (reference sequence). The CDR3 spans 15 residues. The J segment lost 10 bases and the V segment lost 2 bases, leaving 10 bases of the junction unmatched. The CDR3 loop is CASSITSGQTRKLFF. The CDR3 DNA follows: TGTGCCAGTAGTATAACGTCGGGACAGACCCGAAAACTGTTTTTT.

The rearrangement uses TRBV19 and TRBJ1-4; no reliable D call. The CDR3 contains 14 residues. Trimming removed 1 base at V and 7 bases at J, with 10 bases between. CDR1 and CDR2 (germline): LNHDA, SQIVND (reference sequence). CDR3 in amino acids: CASSIASVPEKLFF. DNA of the CDR3: TGTGCCAGTAGTATAGCTTCAGTGCCTGAAAAACTGTTTTTT.

The chain uses TRBV6-2 or TRBV6-3 and TRBJ2-1, with 13 bases lining up with TRBD2. Unmatched junction bases numbered 5, after V lost 6 bases and J lost 3 bases. This CDR3 is 16 amino acids long. CDR1 is MNHEY, CDR2 SVGEGT, per germline. CDR3: CASSGLAGANYNEQFF. CDR3 DNA: TGTGCCAGCAGCGGACTAGCGGGGGCCAACTACAATGAGCAGTTCTTC.

The chain combines TRBV7-7 with TRBJ1-1; D not certain. CDR3 length: 13 residues. Germline values: CDR1 SSHAT, CDR2 FNYEAQ (reference sequence). The V end was cut by 3 bases, the J end by 3 bases, with 8 bases between. CDR3 protein: CASSFNRDTEAFF. For the CDR3, the DNA is TGTGCCAGCAGCTTTAACCGGGACACTGAAGCTTTCTTT. The complete variable domain, with remaining parts taken from reference TRBV7-7 and TRBJ1-1, reads GAGVSQSPRYKVTKRGQDVTLRCDPISSHATLYWYQQALGQGPEFLTYFNYEAQPDKSGLPSDRFSAERPEGSISTLTIQRTEQRDSAMYRCASSFNRDTEAFFGQGTRLTVV.

V and J are TRBV11-2 and TRBJ2-7, with D perhaps matching TRBD1 (6 bases). V was clipped by 0 bases and J by 2 bases, with 11 bases between them. CDR3 length: 15 amino acids. In germline, CDR1 is SGHAT, CDR2 FQNNGV. The CDR3 bases are TGTGCCAGCAGCTTAGATGCCAGGGGCCCCTACGAGCAGTACTTC. Amino acids: CASSLDARGPYEQYF.